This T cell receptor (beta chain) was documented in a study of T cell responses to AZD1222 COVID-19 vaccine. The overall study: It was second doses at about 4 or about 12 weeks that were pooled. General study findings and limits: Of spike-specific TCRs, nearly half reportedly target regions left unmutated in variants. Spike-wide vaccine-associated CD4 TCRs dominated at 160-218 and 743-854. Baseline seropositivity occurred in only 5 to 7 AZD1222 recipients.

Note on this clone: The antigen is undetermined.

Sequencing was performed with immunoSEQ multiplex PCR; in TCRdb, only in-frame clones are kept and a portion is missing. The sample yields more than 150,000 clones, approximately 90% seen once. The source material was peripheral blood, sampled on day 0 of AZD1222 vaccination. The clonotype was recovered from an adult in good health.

CDR3 loop: CASSAGTSQETQYF. CDR3 nucleotide sequence: TGTGCCAGCAGCGCGGGGACATCCCAAGAGACCCAGTACTTC. The rearrangement links TRBV7-9 to TRBJ2-5; tentatively, D is TRBD1 or TRBD2 (6 bases each). Trimming stripped 5 bases from V and 1 base from J, with 11 bases between. The CDR3 contains 14 residues. Germline V gene lookup returns CDR1 SEHNR and CDR2 FQNEAQ (reference sequence).